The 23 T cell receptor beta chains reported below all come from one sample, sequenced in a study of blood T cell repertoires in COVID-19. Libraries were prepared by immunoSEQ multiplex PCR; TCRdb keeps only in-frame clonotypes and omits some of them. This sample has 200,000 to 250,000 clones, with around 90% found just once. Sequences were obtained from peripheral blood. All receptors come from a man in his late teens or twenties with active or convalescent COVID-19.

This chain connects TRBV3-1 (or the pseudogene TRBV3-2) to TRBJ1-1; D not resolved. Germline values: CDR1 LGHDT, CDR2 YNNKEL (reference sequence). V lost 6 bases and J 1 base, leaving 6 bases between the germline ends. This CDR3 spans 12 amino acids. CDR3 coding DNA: TGTGCCAGCAGGCTAGGGAACACTGAAGCTTTCTTT. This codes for CASRLGNTEAFF.

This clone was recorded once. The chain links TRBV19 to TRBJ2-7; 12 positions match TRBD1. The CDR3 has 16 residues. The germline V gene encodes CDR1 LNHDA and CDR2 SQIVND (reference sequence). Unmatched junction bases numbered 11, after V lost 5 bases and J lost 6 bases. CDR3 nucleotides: TGTGCCAGTAGTTCCCCCACCGGGACAGGGGGCAGCGAGCAGTACTTC. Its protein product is CASSSPTGTGGSEQYF.

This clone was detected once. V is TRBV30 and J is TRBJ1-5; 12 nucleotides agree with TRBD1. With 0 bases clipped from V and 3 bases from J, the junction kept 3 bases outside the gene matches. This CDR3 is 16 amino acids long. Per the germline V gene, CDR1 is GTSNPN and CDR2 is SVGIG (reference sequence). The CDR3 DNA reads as TGTGCCTGGAGTGTAGGGACAGGGGGCTTCAATCAGCCCCAGCATTTT. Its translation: CAWSVGTGGFNQPQHF.

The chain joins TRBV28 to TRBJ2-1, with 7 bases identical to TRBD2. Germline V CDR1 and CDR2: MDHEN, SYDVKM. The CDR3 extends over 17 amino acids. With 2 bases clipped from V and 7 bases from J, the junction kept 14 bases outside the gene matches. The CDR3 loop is CASSLIFGGGPRNEQFF. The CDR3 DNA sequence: TGTGCCAGCAGTTTAATTTTCGGGGGAGGGCCCAGGAATGAGCAGTTCTTC.

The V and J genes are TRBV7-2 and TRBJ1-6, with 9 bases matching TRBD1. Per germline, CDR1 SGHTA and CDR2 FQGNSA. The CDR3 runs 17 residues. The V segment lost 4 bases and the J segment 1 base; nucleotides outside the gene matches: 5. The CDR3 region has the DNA TGTGCCAGCAGCTCCGGGACAGGGAATTCCTATAATTCACCCCTCCACTTT. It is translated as CASSSGTGNSYNSPLHF.

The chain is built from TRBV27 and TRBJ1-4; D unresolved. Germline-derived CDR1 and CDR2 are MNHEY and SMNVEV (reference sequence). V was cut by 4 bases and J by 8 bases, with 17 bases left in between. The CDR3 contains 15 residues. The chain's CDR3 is CASSSSVGAEEKLFF. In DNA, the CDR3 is TGTGCCAGCAGTTCCTCGGTGGGAGCCGAGGAAAAACTGTTTTTT.

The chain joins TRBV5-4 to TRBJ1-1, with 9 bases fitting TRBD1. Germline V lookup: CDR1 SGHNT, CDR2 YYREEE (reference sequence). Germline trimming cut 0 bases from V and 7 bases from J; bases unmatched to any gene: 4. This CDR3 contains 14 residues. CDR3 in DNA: TGTGCCAGCAGCTTGGGAGGGACAGGGATTGAAGCTTTCTTT. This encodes CASSLGGTGIEAFF.

The CDR3 is CASSSIRGTKGAFF. CDR3 DNA sequence: TGTGCCAGCAGCTCTATCAGGGGGACCAAGGGAGCTTTCTTT. V is TRBV13 and J is TRBJ1-1; 7 nucleotides match TRBD1. Germline loops: CDR1 PRHDT, CDR2 FYEKMQ (reference sequence). The CDR3 consists of 14 residues. The V and J ends lost 4 bases and 10 bases, in that order; junction bases with no gene match: 12.

The CDR3 here is CASSLRPGQGLTEAFF. The DNA for the CDR3 is TGTGCCAGCAGCTTACGACCCGGACAGGGTTTGACTGAAGCTTTCTTT. V and J are TRBV11-2 and TRBJ1-1, with TRBD1 matching 8 bases. Germline-derived CDR1 and CDR2 are SGHAT and FQNNGV. V lost 2 bases and J lost 5; bases outside the gene matches: 10. The CDR3 has 16 residues.

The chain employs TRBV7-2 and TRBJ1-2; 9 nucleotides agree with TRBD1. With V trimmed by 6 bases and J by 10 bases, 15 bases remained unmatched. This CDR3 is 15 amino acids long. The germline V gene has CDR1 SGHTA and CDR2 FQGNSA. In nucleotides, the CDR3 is TGTGCCAGCAGATCCGGGACAGGGAAATTTGGAGACTACACCTTC. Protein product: CASRSGTGKFGDYTF.

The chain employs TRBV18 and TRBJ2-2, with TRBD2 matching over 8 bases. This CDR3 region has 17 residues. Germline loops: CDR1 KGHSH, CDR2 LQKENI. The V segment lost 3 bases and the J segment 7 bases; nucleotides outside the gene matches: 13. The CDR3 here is CASSPRSSGRGSGELFF. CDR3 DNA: TGTGCCAGCTCACCGAGGTCCAGCGGGAGAGGTAGCGGGGAGCTGTTTTTT.

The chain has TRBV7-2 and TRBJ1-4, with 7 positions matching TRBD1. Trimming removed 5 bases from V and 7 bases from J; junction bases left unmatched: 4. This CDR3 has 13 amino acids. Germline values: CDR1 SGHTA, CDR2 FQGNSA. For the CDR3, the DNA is TGTGCCAGCAGCCCCAGGGGGGCTGAAAAACTGTTTTTT. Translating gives CASSPRGAEKLFF. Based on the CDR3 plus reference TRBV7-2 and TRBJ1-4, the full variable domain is GAGVSQSPSNKVTEKGKDVELRCDPISGHTALYWYRQSLGQGLEFLIYFQGNSAPDKSGLPSDRFSAERTGGSVSTLTIQRTQQEDSAVYLCASSPRGAEKLFFGSGTQLSVL.

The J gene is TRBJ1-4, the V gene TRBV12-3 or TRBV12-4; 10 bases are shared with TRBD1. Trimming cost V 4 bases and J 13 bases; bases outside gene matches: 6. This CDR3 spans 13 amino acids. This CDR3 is CASSSGQGRGLFF. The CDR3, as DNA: TGTGCCAGCAGTTCGGGACAGGGGCGAGGACTGTTTTTT.

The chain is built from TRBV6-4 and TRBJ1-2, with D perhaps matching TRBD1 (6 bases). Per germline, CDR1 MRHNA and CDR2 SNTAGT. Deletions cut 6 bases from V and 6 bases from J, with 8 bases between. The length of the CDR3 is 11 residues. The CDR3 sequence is CASRSGDGYTF. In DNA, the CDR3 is TGTGCCAGCAGATCAGGGGATGGCTACACCTTC.

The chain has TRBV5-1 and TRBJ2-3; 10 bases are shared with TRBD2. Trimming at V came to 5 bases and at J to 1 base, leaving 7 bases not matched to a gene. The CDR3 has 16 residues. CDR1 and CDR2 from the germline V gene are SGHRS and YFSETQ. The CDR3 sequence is CASSHVSGGGTDTQYF. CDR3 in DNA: TGCGCCAGCAGTCACGTCAGCGGGGGGGGCACAGATACGCAGTATTTT. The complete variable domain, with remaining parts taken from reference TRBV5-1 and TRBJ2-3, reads KAGVTQTPRYLIKTRGQQVTLSCSPISGHRSVSWYQQTPGQGLQFLFEYFSETQRNKGNFPGRFSGRQFSNSRSEMNVSTLELGDSALYLCASSHVSGGGTDTQYFGPGTRLTVL.

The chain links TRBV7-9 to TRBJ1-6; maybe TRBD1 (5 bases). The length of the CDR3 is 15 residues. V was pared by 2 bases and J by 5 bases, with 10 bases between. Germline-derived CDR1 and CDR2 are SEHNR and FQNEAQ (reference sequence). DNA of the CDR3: TGTGCCAGCAGCTTAAGAACAGGAGATAATTCACCCCTCCACTTT. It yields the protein CASSLRTGDNSPLHF.

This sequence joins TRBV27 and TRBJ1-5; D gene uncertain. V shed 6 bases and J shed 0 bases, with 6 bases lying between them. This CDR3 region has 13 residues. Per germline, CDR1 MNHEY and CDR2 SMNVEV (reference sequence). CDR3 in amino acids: CASSRGSNQPQHF. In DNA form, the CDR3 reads TGTGCCAGCAGCCGAGGTAGCAATCAGCCCCAGCATTTT.

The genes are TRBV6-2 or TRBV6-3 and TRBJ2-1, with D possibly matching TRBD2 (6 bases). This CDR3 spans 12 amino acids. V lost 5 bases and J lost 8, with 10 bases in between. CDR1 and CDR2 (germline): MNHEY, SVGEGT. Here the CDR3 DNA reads TGTGCCAGCAGTATACTAGCTCATGAGCAGTTCTTC. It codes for CASSILAHEQFF.

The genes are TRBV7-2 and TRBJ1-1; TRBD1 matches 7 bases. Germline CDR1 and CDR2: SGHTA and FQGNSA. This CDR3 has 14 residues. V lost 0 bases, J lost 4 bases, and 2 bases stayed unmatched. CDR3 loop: CASSLASGGTEAFF. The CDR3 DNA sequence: TGTGCCAGCAGCTTAGCGTCAGGGGGCACTGAAGCTTTCTTT.

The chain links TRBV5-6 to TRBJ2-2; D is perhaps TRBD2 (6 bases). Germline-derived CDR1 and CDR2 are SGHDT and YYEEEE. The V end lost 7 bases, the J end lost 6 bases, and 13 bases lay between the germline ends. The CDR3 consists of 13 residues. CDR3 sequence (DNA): TGTGCCAGCGGGCGGGGTCTCCCCGGGGAGCTGTTTTTT. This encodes CASGRGLPGELFF.

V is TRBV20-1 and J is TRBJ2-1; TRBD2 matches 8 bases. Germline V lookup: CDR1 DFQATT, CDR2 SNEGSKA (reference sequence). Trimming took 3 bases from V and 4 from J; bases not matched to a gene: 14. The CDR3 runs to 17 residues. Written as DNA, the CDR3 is TGCAGTGCTAGTAGCGGGGACGCCCGTATGGTATACAATGAGCAGTTCTTC. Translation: CSASSGDARMVYNEQFF.

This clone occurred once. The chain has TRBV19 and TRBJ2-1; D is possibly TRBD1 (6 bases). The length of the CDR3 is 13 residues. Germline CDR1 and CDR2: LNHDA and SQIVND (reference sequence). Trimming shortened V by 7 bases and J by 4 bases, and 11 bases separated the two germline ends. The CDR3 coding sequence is TGTGCCAGTAAGTGGGGGCCGTACAATGAGCAGTTCTTC. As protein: CASKWGPYNEQFF.

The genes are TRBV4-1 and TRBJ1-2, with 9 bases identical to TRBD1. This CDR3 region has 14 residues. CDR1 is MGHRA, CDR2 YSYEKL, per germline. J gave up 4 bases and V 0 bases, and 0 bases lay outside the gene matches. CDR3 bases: TGCGCCAGCAGCCAAGAGGGACAGGGCTATGGCTACACCTTC. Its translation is CASSQEGQGYGYTF.